This record concerns one T cell receptor beta chain sequence. This clone was detected a few times. The antigen it binds to is not known. No much larger clone exists at a distance of one base, and base qualities are not known. Collaborating institutions collected whole blood in K2EDTA tubes following their own protocols. For TCRbeta analysis, collaborator samples were shipped as frozen whole blood, as isolated PBMCs, or as DNA extracted from either sample type. The data were taken from a study of blood T cell repertoires in COVID-19 (TCRdb year 2020). Study-level background: The collaborator samples originated in the United States, Italy and Spain and spanned the acute and convalescent phases of COVID-19. The prospective study material was composed of cDNA or gDNA derived from T cells, B-cell-depleted T cells, or PBMCs. Deeply sampled blood TCRbeta repertoires from subjects exposed to, actively infected with, or recovered from COVID-19 were included in the dataset. A freely available public database, intended as a resource for researchers studying the immune response to SARS-CoV-2, is where the repertoires were released. Samples were obtained from the ongoing ImmuneRACE study (first 160 participants) and from approximately 1,200 subjects provided by 6 global collaborators. Nearly every sample came with metadata listing a de-identified subject ID, COVID-19 status, age in years and sex. HLA class I and class II types, where available, came from metadata supplied by the sample provider rather than from assay-based typing. On the study overall, not on this receptor specifically: Clinical and demographic metadata were provided uncurated, with the amount varying by source and participant.

Including the terminal cysteine and phenylalanine, the CDR3 comprises 14 residues. Only the CDR3 region is kept as DNA, spanning 42 bases read in frame from base 1. The germline V gene supplies CDR1 MDHEN and CDR2 SYDVKM. V and J lose 5 bases and 1 base, and a span of 9 bases separates them. TCRbeta CDR3 regions were amplified from genomic DNA by means of the immunoSEQ Assay, a bias-controlled multiplex PCR. The authors processed their data as follows. Nucleated cell counts per sample were estimated from amplification of reference gene primers within the assay. Sequence reads were collapsed and filtered to measure the absolute abundance of every unique TCRbeta CDR3 rearrangement. Productive Simpson clonality was computed per sample as the square root of Simpson's diversity index over productive rearrangements. This immuneACCESS table, as held by TCRdb, lists in-frame sequences with V and J called but not all clones. Of the missing ones, under half trace to an unresolved V gene in checked studies; the others have no known cause. The V and J calls and clone size were taken over from that table, and D and trimming were inferred from the DNA. This sample has about 36,000 clones in its table, and around 87% of those were observed once. The top ten clonotypes cover about 19% of the sample.

Material for sequencing was peripheral blood. The V and J segments used are TRBV28 and TRBJ2-1, with TRBD1 perhaps the D gene, on 6 matching bases. This sequence originates from a man aged 55 to 70 with acute or convalescent COVID-19. The DNA reads TGTGCCAGCAGTATGGACAGTTCCTACAATGAGCAGTTCTTC. Translated, it gives CASSMDSSYNEQFF.